This paragraph reports one TCR beta chain. Germline CDR1 and CDR2: LGHNA and YNFKEQ. Trimming removed 4 bases at V and 3 bases at J, with 9 bases between. The CDR3 runs 13 residues. This sample was included in a study of blood T cell repertoires in COVID-19. Across the study: COVID-19 samples, acute and convalescent, were from the United States, Italy and Spain.

Method: immunoSEQ multiplex PCR; TCRdb's copy keeps in-frame clones and lacks some. The profile shows 70,000 to 95,000 clones, approximately 80% of them singletons. Material: peripheral blood. V is TRBV4-2 and J is TRBJ1-2; D call uncertain. The source is a human donor in a cohort sampled during active COVID-19. CDR3 sequence (DNA): TGTGCCAGCAGCCGTGGGCGCGACTATGGCTACACCTTC. Translating it yields CASSRGRDYGYTF.